Below, 23 T cell receptor beta chains from the same sample are listed, as sequenced in a study of CD8 T cells in Susac syndrome (dated by TCRdb to the late 2010s). Libraries were made using the immunoSEQ multiplex PCR assay. RNA was extracted using the RNeasy kit, and about 0.45 to 1 microgram was reverse transcribed with random hexamers. The public reads were reanalyzed by TCRdb: fastp trimming at Q25, MiXCR alignment, in-frame beta chains only. One record per CDR3 amino acid sequence lists the most common genes and DNA. The sample yields some 95,000 distinct CDR3 sequences; roughly 93% were counted once. The top ten hold around 0.31% of the sample. The sample comprised CD8+ T cells from PBMCs. Receptors were obtained from a human donor in good health.

The rearrangement joins TRBV7-2 to TRBJ2-3; weak D call: TRBD2 (5 bases). Trimming left V 0 bases short and J 2 bases short, with 6 bases between. The germline V gene has CDR1 SGHTA and CDR2 FQGNSA. The CDR3 is 14 residues long. This chain's CDR3 is CASSLARVTDTQYF. CDR3 nucleotide sequence: TGTGCCAGCAGCTTAGCGAGGGTCACAGATACGCAGTATTTT.

The chain links TRBV4-2 to TRBJ1-6; TRBD1 aligns across 9 bases. Looked up from germline, CDR1 is LGHNA and CDR2 is YNFKEQ. The junction had 6 bases not matched to a gene; V was cut back by 2 bases and J by 7 bases. There are 16 residues in the CDR3. The DNA of the CDR3 is TGTGCCAGCAGCCAACCTCCCGGGACAGGGAATTCACCCCTCCACTTT. Translation gives CASSQPPGTGNSPLHF.

The chain couples TRBV5-6 to TRBJ2-5; TRBD1 agrees at 7 bases. Germline assignment: CDR1 SGHDT and CDR2 YYEEEE. V shed 4 bases and J 12 bases; nucleotides not matched to a gene: 6. The CDR3 runs 11 residues. The CDR3 DNA reads TGTGCCAGCAGCGTGGCCGGGACAGAGTACTTC. Translated, it gives CASSVAGTEYF.

V and J are TRBV29-1 and TRBJ2-3; D unclear. Per germline, CDR1 SQVTM and CDR2 ANQGSEA. This CDR3 has 13 residues. Between the trimmed V and J ends, which lost 4 bases and 2 bases, there was a span of 10 bases. CDR3 amino acids: CSVVLGNTDTQYF. CDR3 coding DNA: TGCAGCGTTGTACTGGGTAACACAGATACGCAGTATTTT.

The chain carries TRBV5-1 and TRBJ2-5; TRBD2 might be the D (5 bases). The V end was cut by 4 bases, the J end by 2 bases, with 15 bases between. This CDR3 is built from 15 residues. Germline assignment: CDR1 SGHRS and CDR2 YFSETQ. Here the CDR3 DNA reads TGCGCCAGCAGCCCACTAGGGCCACTTCAAGAGACCCAGTACTTC. This codes for CASSPLGPLQETQYF.

This chain uses TRBV6-5 with TRBJ2-7; 9 nucleotides agree with TRBD2. Germline CDR1 and CDR2: MNHEY and SVGAGI. The CDR3 sequence is 15 residues long. Trimming removed 2 bases from V and 2 bases from J; junction bases left unmatched: 4. The CDR3 DNA reads TGTGCCAGCAGTTACGGGCGGGGGGGGGCCTACGAGCAGTACTTC. It is translated as CASSYGRGGAYEQYF.

The chain uses TRBV3-1 and TRBJ2-1, with D possibly TRBD2 on 5 matching bases. Between the trimmed V and J ends, which lost 0 bases and 7 bases, there was a span of 16 bases. The CDR3 extends over 16 amino acids. Germline V lookup: CDR1 LGHDT, CDR2 YNNKEL (reference sequence). In DNA, the CDR3 is TGTGCCAGCAGCCAAGAAACCGGCCTAGCCATGAATGAGCAGTTCTTC. Encoded protein: CASSQETGLAMNEQFF.

The V gene is TRBV11-2, the J gene TRBJ1-5; D may be TRBD1 (5 bases). Trimming cost V 5 bases and J 4 bases, with 12 bases left between them. The CDR3 is made up of 14 amino acids. Looked up from germline, CDR1 is SGHAT and CDR2 is FQNNGV. In DNA, the CDR3 is TGTGCCAGCAGCCCGTCGGGGGGAAATCAGCCCCAGCATTTT. Translating it yields CASSPSGGNQPQHF.

J is TRBJ2-5 and V is TRBV6-5; 8 nucleotides match TRBD2. CDR3 length equals 17 residues. CDR1 and CDR2 from the germline V gene are MNHEY and SVGAGI. The V segment lost 0 bases and the J segment 2 bases; nucleotides outside the gene matches: 8. The CDR3 loop reads CASSYSYPAGEQETQYF. Here the CDR3 DNA reads TGTGCCAGCAGTTACTCCTACCCAGCGGGGGAACAAGAGACCCAGTACTTC.

The table lists this clonotype with a few counts. The V gene is TRBV7-9, the J gene TRBJ2-7; the match to TRBD1 covers 7 bases. Germline V gene sequence: CDR1 SEHNR, CDR2 FQNEAQ (reference sequence). V was pared by 2 bases and J by 0 bases, with 1 base of the junction left unmatched. The CDR3 has 14 amino acids. CDR3 region: CASSLTGDSYEQYF. The CDR3 region has the DNA TGTGCCAGCAGCTTAACAGGGGACTCCTACGAGCAGTACTTC.

The gene calls are TRBV6-2 or TRBV6-3 and TRBJ1-5; D is possibly TRBD1 (6 bases). The CDR3 spans 14 residues. Looked up from germline, CDR1 is MNHEY and CDR2 is SVGEGT. V was trimmed by 6 bases and J by 0 bases, leaving 9 bases between them. The CDR3 nucleotides are TGTGCCAGCAGCACAGGGTTTAGCAATCAGCCCCAGCATTTT. Translation: CASSTGFSNQPQHF.

The V gene is TRBV20-1, the J gene TRBJ2-1; D is possibly TRBD1 (5 bases). Germline values: CDR1 DFQATT, CDR2 SNEGSKA (reference sequence). Trimming took off 3 bases at V and 5 bases at J, with 17 bases between the two ends. The CDR3 totals 15 residues. The CDR3 DNA is TGCAGTGCTAGGGCTCTACCAGGGTCCCACAATGAGCAGTTCTTC. It specifies CSARALPGSHNEQFF.

The chain links TRBV3-1 to TRBJ2-5, with D maybe TRBD2 (6 bases). The CDR3 consists of 16 residues. V lost 4 bases to trimming and J lost 5 bases, with 20 bases between them. The germline gives CDR1 LGHDT, CDR2 YNNKEL (reference sequence). The CDR3, as DNA: TGTGCCAGCAGCCGAGACGCTCGGGACTCGGGGGAGACCCAGTACTTC. This sequence encodes CASSRDARDSGETQYF.

The chain couples TRBV29-1 to TRBJ2-7; D possibly corresponds to TRBD1 (5 bases). Per germline, CDR1 SQVTM and CDR2 ANQGSEA. CDR3 length: 13 amino acids. V was pared by 0 bases and J by 3 bases, with 9 bases between. The CDR3 protein is CSVEDLQGYEQYF. The CDR3 coding sequence is TGCAGCGTTGAAGATCTGCAGGGCTACGAGCAGTACTTC.

This chain joins TRBV12-3 or TRBV12-4 and TRBJ1-2, with no clear D. Trimming removed 6 bases from V and 4 bases from J, with 9 bases in between. This CDR3 spans 12 amino acids. CDR3 DNA sequence: TGTGCCAGCAGCCCCGACGGCTATGGCTACACCTTC. Translating it yields CASSPDGYGYTF.

The J gene is TRBJ2-7, the V gene TRBV6-6, with unresolved D. The CDR3 sequence is 12 residues long. Germline V gene sequence: CDR1 MNHNY, CDR2 SVGAGI (reference sequence). Trimming stripped 0 bases from V and 3 bases from J, with 3 bases between. CDR3 region: CASSYSIYEQYF. The CDR3 DNA sequence: TGTGCCAGCAGTTACTCCATCTACGAGCAGTACTTC.

This clonotype appeared a few times. As DNA, the CDR3 is TGCGCCAGCAGTCAGACCGGGGAGCTGTTTTTT. It translates to CASSQTGELFF. The rearrangement joins TRBV5-1 to TRBJ2-2, with no clear D. Germline CDR1 reads SGHRS; CDR2 reads YFSETQ. The V end was cut by 5 bases, the J end by 5 bases, with 4 bases between. The CDR3 has 11 residues.

V usage is TRBV3-1 and J usage is TRBJ1-2, with 7 nucleotides matching TRBD1. This CDR3 is 16 amino acids long. The germline V gene has CDR1 LGHDT and CDR2 YNNKEL (reference sequence). V dropped 3 bases and J dropped 2; count of bases not matched to a gene: 9. In nucleotides, the CDR3 is TGTGCCAGCAGCCAGCACCGACAGGGACTGAACTATGGCTACACCTTC. Its protein is CASSQHRQGLNYGYTF.

The chain is built from TRBV6-5 and TRBJ1-2; possibly TRBD1 for D (5 bases). Germline CDR1 reads MNHEY; CDR2 reads SVGAGI. Between the trimmed V and J ends, which lost 6 bases and 4 bases, there was a span of 21 bases. CDR3 length equals 16 residues. Written as DNA, the CDR3 is TGTGCCAGCAGCGACTCCGGGGCAAATTGGGGCTATGGCTACACCTTC. It encodes CASSDSGANWGYGYTF.

The J gene is TRBJ2-5, the V gene TRBV11-2; no clear D gene. This CDR3 spans 14 amino acids. Germline V gene lookup returns CDR1 SGHAT and CDR2 FQNNGV. The V end lost 1 base, the J end lost 0 bases, and 6 bases lay between the germline ends. This chain's CDR3 is CASSLGRYQETQYF. CDR3 in DNA: TGTGCCAGCAGCTTAGGACGGTACCAAGAGACCCAGTACTTC.

The chain joins TRBV7-9 to TRBJ2-7, with D unclear. V gave up 5 bases and J gave up 3 bases, with 14 bases separating them. Germline V CDR1 and CDR2: SEHNR, FQNEAQ (reference sequence). There are 14 residues in the CDR3. This CDR3 reads CASSLTENYYEQYF. In DNA form, the CDR3 reads TGTGCCAGCAGCCTAACAGAGAATTACTACGAGCAGTACTTC. Drawing the rest from reference TRBV7-9 and TRBJ2-7, the complete variable domain is DTGVSQNPRHKITKRGQNVTFRCDPISEHNRLYWYRQTLGQGPEFLTYFQNEAQLEKSRLLSDRFSAERPKGSFSTLEIQRTEQGDSAMYLCASSLTENYYEQYFGPGTRLTVT.

The gene calls are TRBV7-9 and TRBJ2-5; 9 bases line up with TRBD1. The V and J ends lost 7 bases and 3 bases, in that order; junction bases with no gene match: 12. The CDR3 sequence is 16 residues long. The germline V gene encodes CDR1 SEHNR and CDR2 FQNEAQ (reference sequence). CDR3 nucleotide sequence: TGTGCCAGCACCGTAATCGTAGGACAGGGGAAAGAGACCCAGTACTTC. As protein: CASTVIVGQGKETQYF.

This chain links TRBV15 with TRBJ2-7; D may be TRBD1 (6 bases). Germline V gene data show CDR1 as LNHNV and CDR2 as YYDKDF (reference sequence). Trimming stripped 11 bases from V and 0 bases from J, with 20 bases between. There are 15 residues in the CDR3. This CDR3 reads CALRDKVISSYEQYF. DNA for the CDR3: TGTGCCCTTCGGGACAAGGTCATTAGCTCCTACGAGCAGTACTTC.